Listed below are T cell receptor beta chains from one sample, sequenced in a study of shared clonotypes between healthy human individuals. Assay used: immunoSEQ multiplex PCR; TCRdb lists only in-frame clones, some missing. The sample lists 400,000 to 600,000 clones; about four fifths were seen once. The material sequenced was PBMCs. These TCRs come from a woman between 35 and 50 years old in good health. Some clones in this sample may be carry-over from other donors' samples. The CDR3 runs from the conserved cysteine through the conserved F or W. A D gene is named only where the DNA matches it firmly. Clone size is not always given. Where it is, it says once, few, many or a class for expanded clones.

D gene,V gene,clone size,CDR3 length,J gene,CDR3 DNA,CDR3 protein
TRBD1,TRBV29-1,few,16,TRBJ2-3,TGCAGCGTTTTACGGACAGGGAGTTCCGGCACAGATACGCAGTATTTT,CSVLRTGSSGTDTQYF
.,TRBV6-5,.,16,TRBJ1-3,TGTGCCAGCAGTTACTCAGGGCTGAACTCTGGAAACACCATATATTTT,CASSYSGLNSGNTIYF
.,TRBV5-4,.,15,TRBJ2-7,TGTGCCAGCAGCCTACAGGGTATAGACTCCTACGAGCAGTACTTC,CASSLQGIDSYEQYF
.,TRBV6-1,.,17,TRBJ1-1,TGTGCCAGCAGTGAATCACTTTCGTTGGGGGGGAACACTGAAGCTTTCTTT,CASSESLSLGGNTEAFF
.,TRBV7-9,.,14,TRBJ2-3,TGTGCCAGCAGCTTAGCGGCCTTCACAGATACGCAGTATTTT,CASSLAAFTDTQYF
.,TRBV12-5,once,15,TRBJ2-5,TGTGCTAGTGGTTTGGACAGGGGGGGATCCGAGACCCAGTACTTC,CASGLDRGGSETQYF
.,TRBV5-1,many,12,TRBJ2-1,TGCGCCAGCAGCCGGAACTACAATGAGCAGTTCTTC,CASSRNYNEQFF
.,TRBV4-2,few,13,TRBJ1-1,TGTGCCAGCAGCCAAGAAGGGTTTCCTGAAGCTTTCTTT,CASSQEGFPEAFF
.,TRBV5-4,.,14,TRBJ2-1,TGTGCTATAATGGGCCCATTAGCCAGCGATGAGCAGTTCTTC,CAIMGPLASDEQFF
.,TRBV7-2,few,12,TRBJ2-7,TGTGCCAGCAGCGTGACTTCCTACGAGCAGTACTTC,CASSVTSYEQYF
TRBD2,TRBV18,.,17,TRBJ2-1,TGTGCCAGCTCACCACCGAGAGCGGGAGGAGCCTACAATGAGCAGTTCTTC,CASSPPRAGGAYNEQFF
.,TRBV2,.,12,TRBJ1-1,TGTGCCAGCACTCGGATTGTCACTGAAGCTTTCTTT,CASTRIVTEAFF
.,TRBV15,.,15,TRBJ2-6,TGTGCCACCAGCAGAGAACGGTCTGGGGCCAACGTCCTGACTTTC,CATSRERSGANVLTF
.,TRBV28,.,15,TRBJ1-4,TGTGCCAGCAGCCGGTCAGGGTTCCGTAATGAAAAACTGTTTTTT,CASSRSGFRNEKLFF
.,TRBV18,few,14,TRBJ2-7,TGTGCCAGCTCACCACGCAGGCCAAACTACGAGCAGTACTTC,CASSPRRPNYEQYF
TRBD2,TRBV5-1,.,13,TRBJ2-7,TGCGCCAGCAGCGGCGGGACTAGCGGCGAGCAGTACTTC,CASSGGTSGEQYF
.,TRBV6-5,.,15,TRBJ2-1,TGTGCCAGCAAACCGGACCCAGGGGCGTACAATGAGCAGTTCTTC,CASKPDPGAYNEQFF
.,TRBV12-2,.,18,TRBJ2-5,TGTGCAAGTCGCTTAGCGCGGGGCGGGAGGAGTAAACAAGAGACCCAGTACTTC,CASRLARGGRSKQETQYF
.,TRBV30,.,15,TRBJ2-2,TGTGCCTCCCCTCTCCGGGCCGCCTTCACCGGGGAGCTGTTTTTT,CASPLRAAFTGELFF
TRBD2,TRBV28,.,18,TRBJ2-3,TGTGCCAGCAGCCGTCTCGAGGCTAGCGGGAGCCGCACAGATACGCAGTATTTT,CASSRLEASGSRTDTQYF
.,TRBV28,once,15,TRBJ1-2,TGTGCCAGCAGTTTATTTCCCGAGTCTAACTATGGCTACACCTTC,CASSLFPESNYGYTF
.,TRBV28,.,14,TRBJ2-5,TGTGCCAGCACCGCTACAAGGGGAGCAGAGACCCAGTACTTC,CASTATRGAETQYF
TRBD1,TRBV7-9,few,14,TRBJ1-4,TGTGCCAGCAGCGCCGGGACAGGGCAAGAAAAACTGTTTTTT,CASSAGTGQEKLFF
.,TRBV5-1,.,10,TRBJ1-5,TGCGCCAGCACCCCTCAGCCCCAGCATTTT,CASTPQPQHF
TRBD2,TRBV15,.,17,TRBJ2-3,TGTGCCACCAGCCCAGAATTACTAGCGGGAGGGGCAGATACGCAGTATTTT,CATSPELLAGGADTQYF
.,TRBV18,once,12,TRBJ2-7,TGTGCCAGCTCATCTCTTTCCTACGAGCAGTACTTC,CASSSLSYEQYF
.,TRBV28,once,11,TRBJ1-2,TGTGCCAGCAGTTCCAGGGGTGGCTACACCTTC,CASSSRGGYTF
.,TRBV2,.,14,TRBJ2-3,TGTGCCAGCAGGTTCCTGGACAGCACAGATACGCAGTATTTT,CASRFLDSTDTQYF
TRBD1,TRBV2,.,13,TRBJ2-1,TGTGCCACAAGACAGGGGAATTACAATGAGCAGTTCTTC,CATRQGNYNEQFF
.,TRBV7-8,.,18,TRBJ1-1,TGTGCCAGCAGCCCGAACGCCGTTAGGTCGGGTAGGGGCACTGAAGCTTTCTTT,CASSPNAVRSGRGTEAFF
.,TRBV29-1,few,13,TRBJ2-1,TGCAGCGTTGAAAGTCCTGTGTACAATGAGCAGTTCTTC,CSVESPVYNEQFF
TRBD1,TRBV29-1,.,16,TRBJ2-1,TGCAGCGTTGAAAACACTGACAGGGTCCCCTACAATGAGCAGTTCTTC,CSVENTDRVPYNEQFF
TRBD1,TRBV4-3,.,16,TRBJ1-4,TGCGCCAGCAGCCAAGGACAGGGCCAAGGGAGGGAAAAACTGTTTTTT,CASSQGQGQGREKLFF
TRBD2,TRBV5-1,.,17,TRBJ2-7,TGCGCCAGCAGCTTAACTAGCGGGAGGGCCCTCTCCTACGAGCAGTACTTC,CASSLTSGRALSYEQYF
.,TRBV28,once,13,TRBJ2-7,TGTGCCAGCAGCGGGAGCAGGTCCTACGAGCAGTACTTC,CASSGSRSYEQYF
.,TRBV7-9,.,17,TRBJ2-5,TGTGCCAGCAGTTACTCCCTCCGGGACAAATTACAAGAGACCCAGTACTTC,CASSYSLRDKLQETQYF
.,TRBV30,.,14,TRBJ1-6,TGTGCCTGGAGAATACACGAACATAATTCACCCCTCCACTTT,CAWRIHEHNSPLHF
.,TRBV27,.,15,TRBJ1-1,TGTGCCAGCAGAGAACGGGGCAGATGGTTCACTGAAGCTTTCTTT,CASRERGRWFTEAFF
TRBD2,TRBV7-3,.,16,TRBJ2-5,TGTGCCAGCAGCCGGGGGGGACTAGCGGCCCAAGAGACCCAGTACTTC,CASSRGGLAAQETQYF
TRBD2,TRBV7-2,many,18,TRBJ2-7,TGTGCCAGCAGCTTAGCGTCTAGCGGGAGGACTTCCCCCTACGAGCAGTACTTC,CASSLASSGRTSPYEQYF
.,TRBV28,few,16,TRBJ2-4,TGTGCCAGCAGTTTACCCCGCTCCAGCCCGGTAAACATTCAGTACTTC,CASSLPRSSPVNIQYF
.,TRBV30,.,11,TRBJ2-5,TGTGCCTGGGGGGGTCAAGAGACCCAGTACTTC,CAWGGQETQYF
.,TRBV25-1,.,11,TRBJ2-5,TGTGCCAGCAGTGAGGGATGGACCCAGTACTTC,CASSEGWTQYF
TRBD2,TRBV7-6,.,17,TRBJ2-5,TGTGCCAGCAGCTTAATGCCTAGCGGATCCCTTGGCGAGACCCAGTACTTC,CASSLMPSGSLGETQYF
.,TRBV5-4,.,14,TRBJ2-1,TGTGCCAGCAGAGGACAGTTATCCTACAATGAGCAGTTCTTC,CASRGQLSYNEQFF
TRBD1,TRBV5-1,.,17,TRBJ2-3,TGCGCCAGCAGCCTACGCCCGGGACAGGGGAACACAGATACGCAGTATTTT,CASSLRPGQGNTDTQYF
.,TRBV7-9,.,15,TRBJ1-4,TGTGCCAGCAGCTCTCGGACCGTACGAAATGAAAAACTGTTTTTT,CASSSRTVRNEKLFF